Listed below are T cell receptor beta chains from one sample, sequenced in a study of cytomegalovirus exposure and HLA in healthy donors. Sequencing used immunoSEQ multiplex PCR; TCRdb keeps in-frame clones, though not all of them. The data contain fewer than 250,000 clones, about 81% of them singletons. Sequencing was performed on PBMCs. The receptor source for this set is a man aged 25 to 40 in good health and CMV-seropositive. The CDR3 runs from the conserved cysteine through the conserved F or W. D genes are given only for firm matches. Clone size is stated in some rows and not others, as once, few, many or a class when expanded.

DNA	CDR3	length	V	J	D	size
TGTGCCTGGAGTGTCAGGGAAAAACTGTTTTTT	CAWSVREKLFF	11	TRBV30	TRBJ1-4	-	-
TGCGCCAGCAGCCAAGCCCCGCGGGGATCCTACGAGCAGTACTTC	CASSQAPRGSYEQYF	15	TRBV4-3	TRBJ2-7	-	-
TGTGCCAGCAGCTTTGTGGGACAAGGGTATGGTGAGCAGTTCTTC	CASSFVGQGYGEQFF	15	TRBV5-4	TRBJ2-1	-	-
TGTGCCAGCAGCCCTCGGACAGGGTTTAACTATGGCTACACCTTC	CASSPRTGFNYGYTF	15	TRBV5-8	TRBJ1-2	TRBD1	-
TGTGCCAGCAGCATTAGCGTGGGATACAATGAGCAGTTCTTC	CASSISVGYNEQFF	14	TRBV7-9	TRBJ2-1	-	-
TGTGCCATCAGTGGAGCACGGACAGGGACGCTCCGAGAGACCCAGTACTTC	CAISGARTGTLRETQYF	17	TRBV10-3	TRBJ2-5	TRBD1	-
TGTTCCAGCAGCTTTAGGCGGGAGGGGGAGCGGACTCACGAGCAGTACTTC	CSSSFRREGERTHEQYF	17	TRBV7-9	TRBJ2-7	TRBD2	-
TGTGCCAGCAGTTTATCCCGAGCAGGGTCCTACGAGCAGTACTTC	CASSLSRAGSYEQYF	15	TRBV28	TRBJ2-7	-	few
TGTGCCAGCAGCCCCAGGCGGCGGGAGTCGTGGAATGAGCAGTTCTTC	CASSPRRRESWNEQFF	16	TRBV7-9	TRBJ2-1	TRBD2	-
TGTGCCAGCAGTTACTCGATGGCAGGTGGTAATTCACCCCTCCACTTT	CASSYSMAGGNSPLHF	16	TRBV6-5	TRBJ1-6	-	-
TGTGCCATCAGTGAGACATTATGGGACAGGGATGGGGTTGAGCAGTTCTTC	CAISETLWDRDGVEQFF	17	TRBV10-3	TRBJ2-1	TRBD1	once
TGTGCCAGCAGCGCCTTCAGGGACAGGGCAACTAGCGGGCTCACGTTAGAGCAGTTCTTC	CASSAFRDRATSGLTLEQFF	20	TRBV9	TRBJ2-1	-	-